The 27 T cell receptor beta chains given below trace back to one sample, sequenced in a study of cytomegalovirus exposure and HLA in healthy donors. Amplification used 60 Vbeta primers and 13 Jbeta primers. This table comes from immunoSEQ multiplex PCR, and its TCRdb copy is limited to in-frame clones, with some not included. The table records about 130,000 clones, over 75% of them present only once. Sequenced sample: PBMCs. The receptors derive from a man aged 30-40 years in good health and CMV-seronegative.

The rearrangement joins TRBV10-3 to TRBJ2-5; 10 positions agree with TRBD2. Germline CDR1 ENHRY, CDR2 SYGVKD. The V segment lost 4 bases and the J segment 4 bases; nucleotides outside the gene matches: 0. The CDR3 extends over 13 amino acids. CDR3 protein: CAISASGRETQYF. Here the CDR3 DNA reads TGTGCCATCAGTGCTAGCGGGAGAGAGACCCAGTACTTC.

This clone was observed a single time. This CDR3 reads CASSSRLPANTGELFF. The CDR3 DNA follows: TGTGCCAGCAGCTCCAGACTACCGGCGAACACCGGGGAGCTGTTTTTT. The rearrangement links TRBV9 to TRBJ2-2, with D possibly TRBD2 on 5 matching bases. Germline CDR1 and CDR2: SGDLS and YYNGEE. This CDR3 spans 16 amino acids. The V and J ends lost 4 bases and 0 bases respectively, with 13 bases between them.

V gene TRBV29-1 combines with J gene TRBJ1-4, with 7 bases matching TRBD1. CDR3 length: 14 amino acids. V shed 1 base, J shed 7 bases, and the junction held 6 bases outside the gene matches. From germline, CDR1 is SQVTM and CDR2 ANQGSEA. The CDR3 sequence is CSVEGQGGGEKLFF. Written as DNA, the CDR3 is TGCAGCGTTGAAGGGCAGGGGGGAGGTGAAAAACTGTTTTTT.

Notes on this clone: Other DNA sequences in this sample translate to the same CDR3. The gene calls are TRBV6-4 and TRBJ1-5; a possible D gene is TRBD1 (6 bases). V was clipped by 6 bases and J by 4 bases, with 16 bases between them. CDR1 and CDR2 from the germline V gene are MRHNA and SNTAGT. The CDR3 loop spans 15 amino acids. CDR3 protein: CASSPRGGRNQPQHF. The CDR3 nucleotides are TGTGCCAGCAGCCCAAGGGGGGGGAGGAATCAGCCCCAGCATTTT.

This clone was seen only a few times. The rearrangement uses TRBV5-5 and TRBJ1-5; D ambiguous. Germline CDR1 SGHKS, CDR2 YYEKEE (reference sequence). The CDR3 totals 14 residues. Trimming removed 3 bases from V and 5 bases from J, with 12 bases in between. The CDR3 loop is CASSSTIRDQPQHF. DNA for the CDR3: TGTGCCAGCAGCTCGACTATACGAGATCAGCCCCAGCATTTT.

The chain combines TRBV19 with TRBJ2-3, with 11 bases lining up with TRBD1. The CDR3 loop spans 14 amino acids. V shed 6 bases, J shed 5 bases, and the junction held 4 bases outside the gene matches. CDR1 and CDR2 (germline): LNHDA, SQIVND (reference sequence). In DNA, the CDR3 is TGTGCCAGTAGAGGACAGGGGGCAGGAGATACGCAGTATTTT. This encodes CASRGQGAGDTQYF.

This clone was detected a few times. The rearrangement joins TRBV7-9 to TRBJ2-3; tentative D call: TRBD1 (5 bases). Between the trimmed V and J ends, which lost 5 bases and 1 base, there was a span of 16 bases. Germline V gene lookup returns CDR1 SEHNR and CDR2 FQNEAQ (reference sequence). This CDR3 has 16 residues. CDR3 residues: CASSPSSGIGTDTQYF. DNA of the CDR3: TGTGCCAGCAGCCCAAGTTCAGGGATCGGCACAGATACGCAGTATTTT. The complete variable domain, with remaining parts taken from reference TRBV7-9 and TRBJ2-3, reads DTGVSQNPRHKITKRGQNVTFRCDPISEHNRLYWYRQTLGQGPEFLTYFQNEAQLEKSRLLSDRFSAERPKGSFSTLEIQRTEQGDSAMYLCASSPSSGIGTDTQYFGPGTRLTVL.

The chain couples TRBV15 to TRBJ2-1; a weak D match, TRBD2 (6 bases). CDR1 LNHNV and CDR2 YYDKDF come from the germline V gene (reference sequence). V lost 8 bases and J lost 8, with 16 bases in between. This CDR3 is 13 amino acids long. CDR3 nucleotides: TGTGCCACCGCTAGCGAGGGTTGGGATGAGCAGTTCTTC. This translates into CATASEGWDEQFF.

This chain joins TRBV27 and TRBJ2-7, with 7 bases identical to TRBD2. Unmatched junction bases numbered 2, after V lost 3 bases and J lost 6 bases. The CDR3 is 12 residues long. CDR1 and CDR2 (germline): MNHEY, SMNVEV (reference sequence). The CDR3 region has the DNA TGTGCCAGCAGTTTCGGGGGGAGCGAGCAGTACTTC. Residues: CASSFGGSEQYF.

This sequence joins TRBV9 and TRBJ2-1; weak D call: TRBD2 (6 bases). The CDR3 totals 18 residues. Trimming pared 4 bases from V and 3 bases from J, leaving 23 bases between. Germline values: CDR1 SGDLS, CDR2 YYNGEE. CDR3 sequence (DNA): TGTGCCAGCAGCTATTCGGTGAGTAGCGGAAGGGGCTACAATGAGCAGTTCTTC. This codes for CASSYSVSSGRGYNEQFF.

The genes are TRBV25-1 and TRBJ2-5, with a tentative D call TRBD1 (6 bases). The V gene's germline CDR1 is MGHDK and CDR2 SYGVNS. V lost 6 bases to trimming and J lost 1 base, with 15 bases between them. The CDR3 consists of 15 residues. The CDR3 DNA reads as TGTGCCAGCAGGGCAGGACAGAAACTCCAAGAGACCCAGTACTTC. Translating it yields CASRAGQKLQETQYF.

V is TRBV14 and J is TRBJ1-2, with D unresolved. The CDR3 spans 15 residues. Trimming stripped 0 bases from V and 4 bases from J, with 12 bases between. Germline V gene lookup returns CDR1 SGHDN and CDR2 FVKESK. CDR3: CASSQDFTDIYGYTF. In nucleotides, the CDR3 is TGTGCCAGCAGCCAAGATTTCACAGACATCTATGGCTACACCTTC.

This chain links TRBV2 with TRBJ2-7; possible D gene TRBD1, 6 bases. Trimming took off 0 bases at V and 6 bases at J, with 15 bases between the two ends. Germline V lookup: CDR1 SNHLY, CDR2 FYNNEI. This CDR3 has 15 residues. Here the CDR3 DNA reads TGTGCCAGCAGTGAAGCGCAGTGGCTCAGGGGCGAGCAGTACTTC. Residues: CASSEAQWLRGEQYF.

The gene calls are TRBV28 and TRBJ1-2, with D perhaps matching TRBD1 (6 bases). Trimming pared 5 bases from V and 4 bases from J, leaving 20 bases between. In germline, CDR1 is MDHEN, CDR2 SYDVKM. CDR3 size: 16 residues. The CDR3 DNA sequence: TGTGCCAGCAGTCTTCTCGGACAGTTGGGTGGCTATGGCTACACCTTC. Translation gives CASSLLGQLGGYGYTF.

The chain couples TRBV2 to TRBJ1-6; 9 nucleotides align to TRBD1. CDR3 length: 14 residues. Germline V gives CDR1 SNHLY, CDR2 FYNNEI. With 5 bases clipped from V and 7 bases from J, the junction kept 3 bases outside the gene matches. CDR3 sequence (DNA): TGTGCCAGCAGTACAGGGGGCGGGAATTCACCCCTCCACTTT. Translated, it gives CASSTGGGNSPLHF.

This chain uses TRBV2 with TRBJ1-1, with D perhaps TRBD1 (6 bases). The CDR3 extends over 14 amino acids. The V gene lost 6 bases and the J gene lost 1 base, with 12 bases spanning the gap. Germline assignment: CDR1 SNHLY and CDR2 FYNNEI. The CDR3 loop is CASSPDRTNTEAFF. Written as DNA, the CDR3 is TGTGCCAGCAGCCCCGACAGGACGAACACTGAAGCTTTCTTT.

This clone was observed a single time. The chain employs TRBV5-4 and TRBJ1-2, with 9 bases identical to TRBD1. The CDR3 is 15 residues long. Germline CDR1 and CDR2: SGHNT and YYREEE (reference sequence). Germline trimming cut 0 bases from V and 9 bases from J; bases unmatched to any gene: 9. DNA for the CDR3: TGTGCCAGCAGCTTGGACAGGGGGCAGTTAAAGAGCTACACCTTC. Translating gives CASSLDRGQLKSYTF.

This clone was counted once. The chain uses TRBV7-2 and TRBJ1-3; the match to TRBD1 covers 7 bases. Trimming cost V 5 bases and J 4 bases; bases outside gene matches: 14. From germline, CDR1 is SGHTA and CDR2 FQGNSA. The CDR3 has 17 residues. This chain's CDR3 is CASSPGDSPRGGNTIYF. The CDR3 nucleotides read TGTGCCAGCAGCCCGGGGGACAGTCCTCGAGGAGGAAACACCATATATTTT.

J is TRBJ2-7 and V is TRBV7-9; 8 bases line up with TRBD1. Per the germline V gene, CDR1 is SEHNR and CDR2 is FQNEAQ (reference sequence). The CDR3 sequence is 13 residues long. Trimming took 5 bases from V and 5 from J; bases not matched to a gene: 5. This CDR3 reads CASSRTGRHEQYF. CDR3 coding DNA: TGTGCCAGCAGCCGGACAGGGCGTCACGAGCAGTACTTC.

The J gene is TRBJ2-1, the V gene TRBV27, with D hard to call. CDR3 length: 13 residues. Germline lookup yields CDR1 MNHEY and CDR2 SMNVEV (reference sequence). V was clipped by 6 bases and J by 4 bases, with 10 bases between them. In DNA, the CDR3 is TGTGCCAGCAGCCCGCGAGAGTACAATGAGCAGTTCTTC. This encodes CASSPREYNEQFF.

The chain has TRBV6-5 and TRBJ1-6; D is ambiguous. Per germline, CDR1 MNHEY and CDR2 SVGAGI. Trimming removed 4 bases from V and 9 bases from J, with 13 bases in between. There are 14 residues in the CDR3. The CDR3: CASSLGILGSPLHF. The CDR3 coding sequence is TGTGCCAGCAGTTTGGGCATTTTGGGTTCACCCCTCCACTTT.

The chain uses TRBV5-6 and TRBJ1-5; 10 bases line up with TRBD1. The germline V gene has CDR1 SGHDT and CDR2 YYEEEE. The trim removed 1 base at V and 7 bases at J, leaving 5 bases unmatched. This CDR3 is built from 15 residues. CDR3 protein: CASSLRTGGLQPQHF. As DNA, the CDR3 is TGTGCCAGCAGCTTGCGGACAGGGGGACTCCAGCCCCAGCATTTT.

This rearrangement joins TRBV18 to TRBJ1-1; tentatively, D is TRBD1 (5 bases). The CDR3 consists of 13 residues. Looked up from germline, CDR1 is KGHSH and CDR2 is LQKENI. Trimming cost V 8 bases and J 0 bases, with 10 bases left between them. CDR3 region: CASAGTLNTEAFF. The CDR3 DNA follows: TGTGCCAGCGCCGGGACTTTGAACACTGAAGCTTTCTTT.

This chain links TRBV5-1 with TRBJ2-1, with TRBD2 matching over 11 bases. Germline loops: CDR1 SGHRS, CDR2 YFSETQ. V trimming: 2 bases; J trimming: 6 bases; junction bases outside the gene matches: 13. CDR3 length: 18 residues. The CDR3 protein is CASSFSALSGGAGNEQFF. The CDR3 bases are TGCGCCAGCAGCTTTTCAGCCCTTAGCGGGGGGGCGGGCAATGAGCAGTTCTTC.

This clone appeared a few times. This chain connects TRBV28 to TRBJ1-3, with a tentative D call TRBD1 (6 bases). From germline, CDR1 is MDHEN and CDR2 SYDVKM. CDR3 size: 14 residues. Trimming shortened V by 6 bases and J by 6 bases, and 15 bases separated the two germline ends. CDR3 nucleotides: TGTGCCAGCAGGAGCCTGGGACACGAAAACACCATATATTTT. It translates to CASRSLGHENTIYF.

This chain links TRBV9 with TRBJ2-6, with D possibly TRBD1 on 5 matching bases. CDR1 and CDR2 (germline): SGDLS, YYNGEE. Trimming shortened V by 3 bases and J by 0 bases, and 10 bases separated the two germline ends. The CDR3 is made up of 16 amino acids. The CDR3 region is CASSGYRYSGANVLTF. The DNA of the CDR3 is TGTGCCAGCAGCGGTTACAGGTACTCTGGGGCCAACGTCCTGACTTTC.

The chain links TRBV7-9 to TRBJ2-5; 9 bases agree with TRBD1. The CDR3 spans 15 residues. With V trimmed by 4 bases and J by 11 bases, 14 bases remained unmatched. Germline V gene data show CDR1 as SEHNR and CDR2 as FQNEAQ (reference sequence). The CDR3 nucleotides read TGTGCCAGCAGCTCACGCGGGACAGGGAGTGAGGAGCAGTACTTC. Residues: CASSSRGTGSEEQYF.